The T cell receptor beta chain under discussion was sequenced for a study of cytomegalovirus exposure and HLA in healthy donors. Study outcomes and limitations: The HLA-A and HLA-B alleles of most subjects were reportedly predicted accurately from TCR beta sequences. Fewer N-insertions than the approximately 680-donor mean were reportedly shown by an Asian-associated ancestry cluster in a later analysis.

Notes on this clone: Its antigen is as yet unknown.

The PCR had 60 Vbeta and 13 Jbeta primers. Libraries were prepared by immunoSEQ multiplex PCR; TCRdb keeps only in-frame clonotypes and omits some of them. This sample has 100,000 to 120,000 clones, with about 80% found just once. The sequenced material came from PBMCs. The TCR originated in a woman aged 55-70 years in good health and CMV-seropositive.

The CDR3 reads CASLGLAGGFFNEQFF. The DNA for the CDR3 is TGCGCCAGTCTTGGACTAGCGGGAGGTTTTTTTAATGAGCAGTTCTTC. The rearrangement joins TRBV10-2 to TRBJ2-1; 14 bases are shared with TRBD2. V lost 9 bases and J lost 7; bases outside the gene matches: 11. Germline V gene sequence: CDR1 WSHSY, CDR2 SAAADI. This CDR3 comprises 16 residues.